The rows below give T cell receptor beta chains drawn from one sample of a study of T cells in Graves' hyperthyroidism and ophthalmopathy. TCRdb reprocessed the multiplex PCR reads via MiXCR and lists one record per CDR3 protein. Of around 700,000 distinct CDR3 sequences in the sample, 18% were seen once. The sequencing sample was made of blood. The origin of the receptors is a woman between 45 and 65 years old with Graves' hyperthyroidism that later progressed to Graves' ophthalmopathy. Each CDR3 is given with its conserved first and last residue. A D gene is named only where the DNA matches it firmly. The size field is filled for only some rows; it gives once, few, many or a size class.

j_call	cdr3_length	d_call	clone_size	v_call	cdr3_nt	cdr3_aa
TRBJ2-2	14	-	-	TRBV29-1	TGCGGCGTTGGGGCCCTCGCGAACACCGGGGAGCTGTTTTTT	CGVGALANTGELFF
TRBJ1-5	16	-	few	TRBV6-1	TGTGCCAGCAGTGCACCCCCGGCAAATAGCAATCAGCCCCAGCATTTT	CASSAPPANSNQPQHF
TRBJ2-2	17	TRBD2	few	TRBV29-1	TGCAGCGTTGAAGATCCAGCGGGGGGCCGGAACACCGGGGAGCTGTTTTTT	CSVEDPAGGRNTGELFF
TRBJ1-1	14	-	-	TRBV6-1	TGTGCCAGCACCATCGGACAGCCCGGGCCTGAAGCTTTCTTT	CASTIGQPGPEAFF
TRBJ1-1	15	-	many	TRBV5-1	TGCGCCAGCAGCTATACCTCCGGGCTGAACACTGAAGCTTTCTTT	CASSYTSGLNTEAFF
TRBJ1-6	17	TRBD1	few	TRBV4-1	TGCGCCAGCAGCCATTCCGGGACAGGGGAAGGTAATTCACCCCTCCACTTT	CASSHSGTGEGNSPLHF
TRBJ1-2	12	-	few	TRBV20-1	TGCAGTGCCAACCGTGGGTCAAGAGGCTACACCTTC	CSANRGSRGYTF
TRBJ2-3	13	-	-	TRBV11-2	TGTGCCAGCAAAGGGGGGCGTACAGATACGCAGTATTTT	CASKGGRTDTQYF
TRBJ2-6	16	-	many	TRBV18	TGTGCCAGCTCCACCGAAAGAAGCTCTGGGGCCAACGTCCTGACTTTC	CASSTERSSGANVLTF
TRBJ2-3	16	TRBD2	few	TRBV7-2	TGTGCCAGCAGCTCGACTAGCGGGGGATTTGGATATACGCAGTATTTT	CASSSTSGGFGYTQYF
TRBJ1-6	14	-	-	TRBV6-2/TRBV6-3	TGTGCCAGCAGTTACCGGACGGCGGATTCACCCCTCCACTTT	CASSYRTADSPLHF
TRBJ2-3	14	TRBD2	many	TRBV7-3	TGTGCCAGCAGCGACAGGACTAGCGGGAACACGCAGTATTTT	CASSDRTSGNTQYF
TRBJ2-3	16	-	few	TRBV20-1	TGCAGTGCTAGAGTTACCCTGGGGGGGCGGACAGATACGCAGTATTTT	CSARVTLGGRTDTQYF
TRBJ1-5	16	TRBD1	many	TRBV12-3/TRBV12-4	TGTGCCAGCAGTTTAGCCGCAGGGACAGGCAATCAGCCCCAGCATTTT	CASSLAAGTGNQPQHF
TRBJ1-2	12	-	few	TRBV10-3	TGTGCCATCGTGGGGGACTCAATTGGCTACACCTTC	CAIVGDSIGYTF
TRBJ2-5	14	-	-	TRBV28	TGTGCCAGCAGTGAGGGACAAATGCAAGAGACCCAGTACTTC	CASSEGQMQETQYF
TRBJ1-1	15	-	many	TRBV5-1	TGCGCCAGCAGCCTGGCAGGGGATTTTGGGACTGAAGCTTTCTTT	CASSLAGDFGTEAFF
TRBJ2-7	13	TRBD1	many	TRBV10-3	TGTGCCATCAGTGCGGGACAGAATTACGAGCAGTACTTC	CAISAGQNYEQYF
TRBJ1-5	16	-	many	TRBV9	TGTGCCAGCAGCGTAGCTGGCTACATGGATAATCAGCCCCAGCATTTT	CASSVAGYMDNQPQHF
TRBJ1-2	15	-	many	TRBV3-1	TGTGCCAGCCGTGGCGGGGGACCAGCTAACTATGGCTACACCTTC	CASRGGGPANYGYTF
TRBJ2-7	14	-	few	TRBV10-3	TGTGCCATCAGTGAGACAGGGACATCCTACGAGCAGTACTTC	CAISETGTSYEQYF
TRBJ1-1	14	TRBD1	many	TRBV3-1	TGTGCCAGCAGCCAAGTACAGGGGGGCACTGAAGCTTTCTTT	CASSQVQGGTEAFF
TRBJ2-2	18	-	once	TRBV6-6	TGTGCCAGCAGTTACTCGACGTTGGAGGGGTCGAACACCGGGGAGCTGTTTTTT	CASSYSTLEGSNTGELFF
TRBJ1-3	15	-	many	TRBV11-2	TGTGCCAGCAGCCGGCGCGGGGGGACGGGAAACACCATATATTTT	CASSRRGGTGNTIYF
TRBJ1-2	15	-	-	TRBV5-1	TGCGCCAGCAGCTTGGGCCCTACAGAGTCCTATGGCTACACCTTC	CASSLGPTESYGYTF
TRBJ2-1	14	-	many	TRBV12-3/TRBV12-4	TGTGCCAGCACTTCTACCGGGACTGTCAATGAGCAGTTCTTC	CASTSTGTVNEQFF
TRBJ1-4	14	-	-	TRBV6-1	TGTGCCAGCAGGCGTGGACGGTTTAATGAAAAACTGTTTTTT	CASRRGRFNEKLFF
TRBJ2-7	14	-	many	TRBV2	TGTGCCAGCAGTGGGACGGACGCTTCCTACGAGCAGTACTTC	CASSGTDASYEQYF
TRBJ1-2	12	-	-	TRBV5-1	TGCGCCAGCAGCTTGGAACAGGGTGGCTACACCTTC	CASSLEQGGYTF
TRBJ1-6	16	-	many	TRBV11-2	TGTGCCAGCAGCGGTACTCAGAGCTCCTATAATTCACCCCTCCACTTT	CASSGTQSSYNSPLHF
TRBJ1-2	14	-	-	TRBV5-1	TGCGCCAGCAGCTGGGAAGTCGCTAACTATGGCTACACCTTC	CASSWEVANYGYTF
TRBJ2-5	15	-	few	TRBV15	TGTGCCACCAGCAGAGAGCAGGGAGCCCAAGAGACCCAGTACTTC	CATSREQGAQETQYF
TRBJ2-5	15	TRBD1	-	TRBV12-3/TRBV12-4	TGTGCCAGCAGTTTAGCCCGACAGGGGTTTGAGACCCAGTACTTC	CASSLARQGFETQYF
TRBJ1-4	15	TRBD1	many	TRBV3-1	TGTGCCAGCAGCCCTCCGGGACAGACTAATGAAAAACTGTTTTTT	CASSPPGQTNEKLFF
TRBJ2-1	17	-	few	TRBV27	TGTGCCAGCAGTTTGTGCGGGGCGTGCGGCGTCGGTGGAGAGCAGTTCTTC	CASSLCGACGVGGEQFF
TRBJ2-1	13	-	once	TRBV20-1	TGCAGTGCGTTGGGGCAGTCCGGCAATGAGCAGTTCTTC	CSALGQSGNEQFF
TRBJ2-1	17	TRBD2	-	TRBV7-9	TGTGCCAGCAGCTTAGGTCTAGCGGGGACCCCATACAATGAGCAGTTCTTC	CASSLGLAGTPYNEQFF
TRBJ2-2	13	-	-	TRBV5-1	TGCGCCGGCAGTATTAGCTGGACCGGGGAGCTGTTTTTT	CAGSISWTGELFF
TRBJ1-4	17	-	few	TRBV11-2	TGTGCCAGCAGCTCTACAGGCTATATAGCAACTAATGAAAAACTGTTTTTT	CASSSTGYIATNEKLFF
TRBJ2-3	14	-	many	TRBV12-3/TRBV12-4	TGTGCCAGCACCCCGGGATACGGCACAGATACGCAGTATTTT	CASTPGYGTDTQYF
TRBJ1-3	13	-	-	TRBV20-1	TGCAGTGCTAGACTCAGGGCTGGAAACACCATATATTTT	CSARLRAGNTIYF
TRBJ2-7	14	TRBD1	-	TRBV29-1	TGCAGCGTTGAAGACAGGGGGCGCGGGTACGAGCAGTACTTC	CSVEDRGRGYEQYF
TRBJ2-2	14	-	few	TRBV6-1	TGTGCCAGCTCTACAGGTCTAAACGCCGGGGAGCTGTTTTTT	CASSTGLNAGELFF
TRBJ2-3	14	-	many	TRBV2	TGTGCCAGCAGTGAGTTTACTAGCACAGATACGCAGTATTTT	CASSEFTSTDTQYF
TRBJ1-2	15	TRBD1	-	TRBV4-3	TGCGCCAGCAGCCAGGCGGCGGGACAGGGGTTTGGCTACACCTTC	CASSQAAGQGFGYTF
TRBJ2-5	13	TRBD1	few	TRBV20-1	TGCAGTGCTGCACCGGGACAGGGTGAGACCCAGTACTTC	CSAAPGQGETQYF
TRBJ1-4	12	-	few	TRBV20-1	TGCAGTGCTAGGGCAGGGGCGGAAAAACTGTTTTTT	CSARAGAEKLFF
TRBJ1-1	16	TRBD1	few	TRBV7-9	TGTGCCAGCAGCATAGACAGGGGATGGAAGAACACTGAAGCTTTCTTT	CASSIDRGWKNTEAFF
TRBJ2-1	15	TRBD2	many	TRBV5-1	TGCGCCAGCAGCCTGGGACTAGACAGCCCCAATGAGCAGTTCTTC	CASSLGLDSPNEQFF
TRBJ2-1	17	TRBD2	few	TRBV12-3/TRBV12-4	TGTGCCAGCAGTCGTAAAACTAGCGGGGGGGCCGGTAATGAGCAGTTCTTC	CASSRKTSGGAGNEQFF
TRBJ2-1	16	TRBD2	few	TRBV20-1	TGCAGTGCTAGTCAACCGGGACTAGGGACCTACAATGAGCAGTTCTTC	CSASQPGLGTYNEQFF
TRBJ2-7	14	TRBD1	-	TRBV6-1	TGTGCCAGCAGTGGATGGGACAGTTACTACGAGCAGTACTTC	CASSGWDSYYEQYF
TRBJ2-7	13	-	-	TRBV14	TGTGCCAGCAGCCAAGCTTCATTCTACGAGCAGTACTTC	CASSQASFYEQYF
TRBJ2-1	15	TRBD2	-	TRBV3-1	TGTGCCAGCAGCCAGGCTAGCGGGGGGGCAAGGGAGCAGTTCTTC	CASSQASGGAREQFF